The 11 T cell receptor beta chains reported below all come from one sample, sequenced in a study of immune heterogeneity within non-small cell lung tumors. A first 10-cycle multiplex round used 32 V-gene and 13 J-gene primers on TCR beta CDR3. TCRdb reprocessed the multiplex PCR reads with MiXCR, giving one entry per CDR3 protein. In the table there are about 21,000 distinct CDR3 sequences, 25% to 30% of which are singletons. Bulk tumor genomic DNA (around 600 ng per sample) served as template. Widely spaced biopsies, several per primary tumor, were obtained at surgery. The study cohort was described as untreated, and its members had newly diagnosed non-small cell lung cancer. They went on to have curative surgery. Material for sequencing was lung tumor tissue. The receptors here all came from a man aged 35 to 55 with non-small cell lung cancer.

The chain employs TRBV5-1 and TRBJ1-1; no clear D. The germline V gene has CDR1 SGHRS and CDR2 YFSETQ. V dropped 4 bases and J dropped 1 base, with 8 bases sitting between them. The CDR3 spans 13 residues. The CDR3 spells CASSPLKNTEAFF. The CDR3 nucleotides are TGCGCCAGCAGCCCACTCAAGAACACTGAAGCTTTCTTT.

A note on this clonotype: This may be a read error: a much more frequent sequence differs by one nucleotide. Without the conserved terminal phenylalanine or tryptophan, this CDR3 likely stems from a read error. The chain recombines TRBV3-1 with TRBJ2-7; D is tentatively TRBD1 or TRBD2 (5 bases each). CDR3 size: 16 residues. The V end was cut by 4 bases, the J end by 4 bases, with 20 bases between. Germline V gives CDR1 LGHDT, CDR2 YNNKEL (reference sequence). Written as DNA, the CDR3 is TGTGCCAGCAGCCCTTCGTTGGGGGAGCGGAGGTACGAGCAGTACTTA. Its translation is CASSPSLGERRYEQYL.

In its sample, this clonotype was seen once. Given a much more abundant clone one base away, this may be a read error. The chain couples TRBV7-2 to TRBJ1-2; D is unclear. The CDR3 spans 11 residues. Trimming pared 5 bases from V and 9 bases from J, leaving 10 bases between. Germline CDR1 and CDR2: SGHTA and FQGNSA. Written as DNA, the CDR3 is TGTGCCAGCAGCCCACAGTATCGCTACACCTTC. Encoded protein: CASSPQYRYTF.

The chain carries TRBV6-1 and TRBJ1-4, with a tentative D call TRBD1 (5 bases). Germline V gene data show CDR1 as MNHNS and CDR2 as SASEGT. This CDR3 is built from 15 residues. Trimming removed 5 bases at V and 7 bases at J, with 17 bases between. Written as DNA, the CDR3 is TGTGCCAGCAGTCCCCAGACAGCGCCCCTTGAAAAACTGTTTTTT. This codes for CASSPQTAPLEKLFF.

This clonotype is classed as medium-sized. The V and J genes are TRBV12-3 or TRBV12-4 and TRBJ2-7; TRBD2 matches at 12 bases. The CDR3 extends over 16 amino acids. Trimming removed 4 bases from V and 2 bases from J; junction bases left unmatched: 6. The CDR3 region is CASSSHGLAGTYEQYF. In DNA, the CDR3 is TGTGCCAGCAGTTCCCACGGACTAGCGGGGACCTACGAGCAGTACTTC.

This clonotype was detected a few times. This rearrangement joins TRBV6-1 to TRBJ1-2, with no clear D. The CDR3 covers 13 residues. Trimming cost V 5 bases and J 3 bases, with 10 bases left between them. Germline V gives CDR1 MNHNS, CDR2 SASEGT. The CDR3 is CASSFHTDYGYTF. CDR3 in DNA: TGTGCCAGCAGTTTTCATACGGACTATGGCTACACCTTC.

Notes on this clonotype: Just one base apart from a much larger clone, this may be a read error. The CDR3 protein is CASSSLAHEQYF. CDR3 nucleotides: TGTGCCAGCAGTTCACTGGCCCACGAGCAGTACTTC. V and J are TRBV6-9 and TRBJ2-7; D gene uncertain. V lost 4 bases and J lost 5, with 9 bases in between. Germline V CDR1 and CDR2: MNHGY, SVAAGI. CDR3 size: 12 residues.

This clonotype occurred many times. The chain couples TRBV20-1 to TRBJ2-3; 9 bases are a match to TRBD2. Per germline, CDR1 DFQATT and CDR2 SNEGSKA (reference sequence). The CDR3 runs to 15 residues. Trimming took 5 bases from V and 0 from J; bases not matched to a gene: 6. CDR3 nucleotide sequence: TGCAGTGCTCCTTTGCTAGCGGGGAGCACAGATACGCAGTATTTT. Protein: CSAPLLAGSTDTQYF.

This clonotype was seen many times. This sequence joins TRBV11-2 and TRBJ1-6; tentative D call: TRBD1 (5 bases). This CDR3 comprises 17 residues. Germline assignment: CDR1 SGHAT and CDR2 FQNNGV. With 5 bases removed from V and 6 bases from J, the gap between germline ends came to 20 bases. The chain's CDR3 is CASSPERGLTRNSPLHF. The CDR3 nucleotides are TGTGCCAGCAGCCCAGAGCGGGGGTTGACTCGTAATTCACCCCTCCACTTT.

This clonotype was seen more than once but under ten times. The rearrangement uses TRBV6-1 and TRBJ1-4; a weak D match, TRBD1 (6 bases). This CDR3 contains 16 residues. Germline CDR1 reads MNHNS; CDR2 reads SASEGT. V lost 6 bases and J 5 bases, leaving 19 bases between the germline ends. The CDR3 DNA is TGTGCCAGCAGCCAGTTTTCGGGGGCCGACAATGAAAAACTGTTTTTT. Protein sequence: CASSQFSGADNEKLFF.

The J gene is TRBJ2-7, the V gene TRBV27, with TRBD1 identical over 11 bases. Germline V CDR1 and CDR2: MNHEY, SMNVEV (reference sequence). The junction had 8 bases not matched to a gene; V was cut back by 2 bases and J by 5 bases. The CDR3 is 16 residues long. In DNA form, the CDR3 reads TGTGCCAGCAGTTTACTTCCCCGGACAGGGGGCGACGAGCAGTACTTC. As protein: CASSLLPRTGGDEQYF.